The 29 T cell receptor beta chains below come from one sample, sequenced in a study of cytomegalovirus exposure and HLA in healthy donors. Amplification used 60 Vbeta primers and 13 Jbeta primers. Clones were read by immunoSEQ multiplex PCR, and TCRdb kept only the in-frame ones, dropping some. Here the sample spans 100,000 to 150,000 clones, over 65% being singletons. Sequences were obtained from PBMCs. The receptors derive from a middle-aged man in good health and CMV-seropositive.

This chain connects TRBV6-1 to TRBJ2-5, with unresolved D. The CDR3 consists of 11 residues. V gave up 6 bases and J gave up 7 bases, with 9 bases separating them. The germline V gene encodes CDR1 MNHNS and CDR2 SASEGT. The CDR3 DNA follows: TGTGCCAGCAGGTCTCCAGGGACCCAGTACTTC. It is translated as CASRSPGTQYF.

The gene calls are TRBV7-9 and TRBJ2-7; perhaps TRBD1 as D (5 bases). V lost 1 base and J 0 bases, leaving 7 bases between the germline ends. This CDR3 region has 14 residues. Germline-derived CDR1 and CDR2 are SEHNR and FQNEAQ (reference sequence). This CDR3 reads CASSLDRPSYEQYF. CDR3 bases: TGTGCCAGCAGCTTAGACAGGCCCTCCTACGAGCAGTACTTC. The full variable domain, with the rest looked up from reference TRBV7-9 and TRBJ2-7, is DTGVSQNPRHKITKRGQNVTFRCDPISEHNRLYWYRQTLGQGPEFLTYFQNEAQLEKSRLLSDRFSAERPKGSFSTLEIQRTEQGDSAMYLCASSLDRPSYEQYFGPGTRLTVT.

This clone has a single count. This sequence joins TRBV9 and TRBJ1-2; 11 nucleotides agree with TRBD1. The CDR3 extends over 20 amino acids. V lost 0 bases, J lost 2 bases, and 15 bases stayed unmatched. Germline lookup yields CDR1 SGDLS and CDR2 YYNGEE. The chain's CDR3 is CASSVGREPGTGGKNYGYTF. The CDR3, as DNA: TGTGCCAGCAGCGTAGGACGGGAACCGGGGACAGGGGGAAAAAACTATGGCTACACCTTC. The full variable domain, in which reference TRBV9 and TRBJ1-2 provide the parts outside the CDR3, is DSGVTQTPKHLITATGQRVTLRCSPRSGDLSVYWYQQSLDQGLQFLIQYYNGEERAKGNILERFSAQQFPDLHSELNLSSLELGDSALYFCASSVGREPGTGGKNYGYTFGSGTRLTVV.

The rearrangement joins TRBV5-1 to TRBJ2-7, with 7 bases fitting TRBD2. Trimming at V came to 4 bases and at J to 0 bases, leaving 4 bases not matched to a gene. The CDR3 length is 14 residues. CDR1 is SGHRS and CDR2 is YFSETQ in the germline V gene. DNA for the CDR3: TGCGCCAGCAGCCCCCGACTAGCCTCCTACGAGCAGTACTTC. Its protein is CASSPRLASYEQYF.

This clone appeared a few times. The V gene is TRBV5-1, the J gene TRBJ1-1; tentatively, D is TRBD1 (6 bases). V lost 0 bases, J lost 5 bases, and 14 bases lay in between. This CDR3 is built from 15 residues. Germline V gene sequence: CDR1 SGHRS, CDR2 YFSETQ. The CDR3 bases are TGCGCCAGCAGCTTGGCTGGGGGGGCCAGGACTGAAGCTTTCTTT. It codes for CASSLAGGARTEAFF.

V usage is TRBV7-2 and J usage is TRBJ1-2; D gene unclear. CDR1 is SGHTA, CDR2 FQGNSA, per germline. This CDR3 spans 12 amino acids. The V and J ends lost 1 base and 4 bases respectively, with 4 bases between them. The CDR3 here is CASSLEPYGYTF. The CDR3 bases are TGTGCCAGCAGCTTAGAGCCCTATGGCTACACCTTC.

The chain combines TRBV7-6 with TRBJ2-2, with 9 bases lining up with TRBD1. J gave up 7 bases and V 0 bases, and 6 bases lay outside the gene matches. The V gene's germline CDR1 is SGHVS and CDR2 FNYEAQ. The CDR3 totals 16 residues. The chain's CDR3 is CASSLATGGLSGELFF. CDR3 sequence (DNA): TGTGCCAGCAGCTTAGCTACAGGGGGCTTGAGCGGGGAGCTGTTTTTT.

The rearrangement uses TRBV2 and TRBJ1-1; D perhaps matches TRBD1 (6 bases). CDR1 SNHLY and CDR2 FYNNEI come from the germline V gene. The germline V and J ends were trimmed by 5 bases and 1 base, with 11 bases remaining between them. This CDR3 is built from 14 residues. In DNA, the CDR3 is TGTGCCAGCAGTATGCGACAGGAGAACACTGAAGCTTTCTTT. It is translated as CASSMRQENTEAFF.

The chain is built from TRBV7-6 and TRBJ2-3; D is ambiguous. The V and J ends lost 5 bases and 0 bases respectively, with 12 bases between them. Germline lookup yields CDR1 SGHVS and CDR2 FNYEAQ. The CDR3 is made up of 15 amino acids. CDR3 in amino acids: CASSLSTASTDTQYF. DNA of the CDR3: TGTGCCAGCAGCCTCTCGACTGCTAGCACAGATACGCAGTATTTT.

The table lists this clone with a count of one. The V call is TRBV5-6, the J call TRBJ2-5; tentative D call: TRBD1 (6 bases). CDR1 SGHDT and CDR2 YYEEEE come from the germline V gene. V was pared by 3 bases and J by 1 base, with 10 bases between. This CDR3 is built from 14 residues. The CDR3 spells CASSSRQAQETQYF. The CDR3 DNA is TGTGCCAGCAGCTCCCGACAGGCCCAAGAGACCCAGTACTTC.

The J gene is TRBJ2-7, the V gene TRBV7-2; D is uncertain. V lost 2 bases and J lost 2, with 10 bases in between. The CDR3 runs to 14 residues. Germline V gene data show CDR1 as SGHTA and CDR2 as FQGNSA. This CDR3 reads CASSLNSQAYEQYF. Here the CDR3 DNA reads TGTGCCAGCAGCTTAAACTCGCAAGCCTACGAGCAGTACTTC.

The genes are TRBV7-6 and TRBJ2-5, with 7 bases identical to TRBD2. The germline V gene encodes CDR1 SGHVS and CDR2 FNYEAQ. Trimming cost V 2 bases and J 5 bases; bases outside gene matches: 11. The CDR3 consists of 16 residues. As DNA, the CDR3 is TGTGCCAGCAGCTTACGTCCCGCGGGGGAGGAGGAGACCCAGTACTTC. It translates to CASSLRPAGEEETQYF. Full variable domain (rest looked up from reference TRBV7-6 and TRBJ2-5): GAGVSQSPRYKVTKRGQDVALRCDPISGHVSLYWYRQALGQGPEFLTYFNYEAQQDKSGLPNDRFSAERPEGSISTLTIQRTEQRDSAMYRCASSLRPAGEEETQYFGPGTRLLVL.

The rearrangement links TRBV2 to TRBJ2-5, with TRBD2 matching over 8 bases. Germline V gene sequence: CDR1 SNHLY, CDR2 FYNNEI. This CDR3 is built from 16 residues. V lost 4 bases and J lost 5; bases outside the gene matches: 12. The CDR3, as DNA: TGTGCCAGCAGTGGATCCCGGGGGGGCCCCCGGGAGACCCAGTACTTC. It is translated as CASSGSRGGPRETQYF.

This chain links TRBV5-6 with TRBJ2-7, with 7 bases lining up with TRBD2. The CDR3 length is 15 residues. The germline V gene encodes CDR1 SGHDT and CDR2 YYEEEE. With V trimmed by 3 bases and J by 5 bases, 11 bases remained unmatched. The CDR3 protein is CASSSSGGLFNEQYF. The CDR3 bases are TGTGCCAGCAGCTCGTCGGGAGGTCTGTTTAACGAGCAGTACTTC.

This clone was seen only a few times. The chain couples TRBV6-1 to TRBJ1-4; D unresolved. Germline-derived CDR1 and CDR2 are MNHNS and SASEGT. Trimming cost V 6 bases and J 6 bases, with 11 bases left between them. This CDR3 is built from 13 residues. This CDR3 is CASSQREDEKLFF. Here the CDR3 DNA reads TGTGCCAGCAGCCAAAGGGAGGATGAAAAACTGTTTTTT.

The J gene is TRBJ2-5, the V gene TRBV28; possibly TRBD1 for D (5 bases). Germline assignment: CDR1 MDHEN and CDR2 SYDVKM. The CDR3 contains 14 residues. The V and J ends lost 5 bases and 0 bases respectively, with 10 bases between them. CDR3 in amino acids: CASSLRQHQETQYF. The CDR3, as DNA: TGTGCCAGCAGTCTAAGACAGCACCAAGAGACCCAGTACTTC. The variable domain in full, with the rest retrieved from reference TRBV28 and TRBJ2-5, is DVKVTQSSRYLVKRTGEKVFLECVQDMDHENMFWYRQDPGLGLRLIYFSYDVKMKEKGDIPEGYSVSREKKERFSLILESASTNQTSMYLCASSLRQHQETQYFGPGTRLLVL.

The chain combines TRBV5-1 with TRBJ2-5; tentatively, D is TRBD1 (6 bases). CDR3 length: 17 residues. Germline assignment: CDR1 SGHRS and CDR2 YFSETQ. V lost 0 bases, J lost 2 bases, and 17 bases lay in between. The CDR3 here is CASSLAPKQGNQETQYF. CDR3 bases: TGCGCCAGCAGCTTGGCCCCGAAGCAGGGGAATCAAGAGACCCAGTACTTC.

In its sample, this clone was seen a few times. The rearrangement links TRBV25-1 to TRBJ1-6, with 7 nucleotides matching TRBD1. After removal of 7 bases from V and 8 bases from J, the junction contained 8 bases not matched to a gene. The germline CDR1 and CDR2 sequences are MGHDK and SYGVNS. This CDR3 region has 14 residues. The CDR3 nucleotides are TGTGCCAGCACAAGGGGGCTATATGATTCACCCCTCCACTTT. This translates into CASTRGLYDSPLHF.

CDR3 amino acids: CAWSPTGFAEAFF. The CDR3 bases are TGTGCCTGGAGTCCTACAGGGTTCGCTGAAGCTTTCTTT. The chain combines TRBV30 with TRBJ1-1; D possibly corresponds to TRBD1 (6 bases). The germline V gene has CDR1 GTSNPN and CDR2 SVGIG (reference sequence). The CDR3 spans 13 residues. Trimming removed 2 bases from V and 6 bases from J, with 13 bases in between.

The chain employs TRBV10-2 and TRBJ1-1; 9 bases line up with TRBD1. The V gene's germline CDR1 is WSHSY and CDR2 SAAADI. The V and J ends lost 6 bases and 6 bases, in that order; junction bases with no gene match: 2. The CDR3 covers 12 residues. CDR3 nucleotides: TGCGCCAGCAGACAGGGGGCTGCTGAAGCTTTCTTT. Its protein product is CASRQGAAEAFF.

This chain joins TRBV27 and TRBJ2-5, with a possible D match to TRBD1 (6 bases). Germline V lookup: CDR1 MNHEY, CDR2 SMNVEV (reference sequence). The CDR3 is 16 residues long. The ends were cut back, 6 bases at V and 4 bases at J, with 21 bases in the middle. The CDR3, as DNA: TGTGCCAGCAGCCCCAGCTACAGGGTTCCGGGAGAGACCCAGTACTTC. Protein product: CASSPSYRVPGETQYF.

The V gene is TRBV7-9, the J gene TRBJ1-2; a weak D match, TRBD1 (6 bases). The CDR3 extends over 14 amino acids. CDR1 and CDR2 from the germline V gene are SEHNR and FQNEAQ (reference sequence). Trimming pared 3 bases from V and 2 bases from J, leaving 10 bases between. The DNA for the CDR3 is TGTGCCAGCAGCTTTGGAACAGGGAACTATGGCTACACCTTC. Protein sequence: CASSFGTGNYGYTF.

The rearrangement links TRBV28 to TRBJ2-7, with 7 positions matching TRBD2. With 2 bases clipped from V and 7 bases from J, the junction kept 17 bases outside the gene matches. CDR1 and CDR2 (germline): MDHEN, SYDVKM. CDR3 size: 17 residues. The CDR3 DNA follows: TGTGCCAGCAGTTTACCGGACACCGGGAGGAGGCGGGCGGAGCAGTACTTC. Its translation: CASSLPDTGRRRAEQYF.

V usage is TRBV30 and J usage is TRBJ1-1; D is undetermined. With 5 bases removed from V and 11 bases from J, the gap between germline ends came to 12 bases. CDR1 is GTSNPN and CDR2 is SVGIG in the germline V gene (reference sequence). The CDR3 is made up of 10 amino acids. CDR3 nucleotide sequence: TGTGCCTGGTCGAGGGAAAGGGCTTTCTTT. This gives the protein CAWSRERAFF.

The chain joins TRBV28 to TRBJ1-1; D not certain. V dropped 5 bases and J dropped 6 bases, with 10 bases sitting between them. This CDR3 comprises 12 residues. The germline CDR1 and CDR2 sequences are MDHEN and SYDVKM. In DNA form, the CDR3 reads TGTGCCAGCAGTACTACACGCGCTGAAGCTTTCTTT. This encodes CASSTTRAEAFF.

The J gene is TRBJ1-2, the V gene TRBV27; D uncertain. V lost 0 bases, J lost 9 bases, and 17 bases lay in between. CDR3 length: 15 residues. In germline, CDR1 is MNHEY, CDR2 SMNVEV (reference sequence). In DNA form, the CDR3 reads TGTGCCAGCAGTTTATCGAGAGCTCTCTCCATTAGCTACACCTTC. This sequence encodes CASSLSRALSISYTF.

CDR3: CASSTQAHEQYF. DNA for the CDR3: TGTGCCAGCAGTACGCAGGCCCACGAGCAGTACTTC. V and J are TRBV25-1 and TRBJ2-7; D is ambiguous. Trimming left V 5 bases short and J 5 bases short, with 10 bases between. Germline V gives CDR1 MGHDK, CDR2 SYGVNS. This CDR3 has 12 amino acids.

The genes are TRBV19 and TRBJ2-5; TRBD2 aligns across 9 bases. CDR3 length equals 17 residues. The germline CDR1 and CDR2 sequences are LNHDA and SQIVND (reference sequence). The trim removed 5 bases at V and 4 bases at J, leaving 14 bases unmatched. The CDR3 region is CASSPSSGSKRGETQYF. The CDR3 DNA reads TGTGCCAGTAGTCCAAGTAGCGGGAGCAAAAGGGGAGAGACCCAGTACTTC.

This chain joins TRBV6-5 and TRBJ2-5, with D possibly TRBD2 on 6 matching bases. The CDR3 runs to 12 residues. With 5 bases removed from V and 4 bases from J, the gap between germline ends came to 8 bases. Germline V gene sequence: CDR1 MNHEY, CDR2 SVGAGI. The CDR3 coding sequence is TGTGCCAGCAGTAGGCGGGGAGAGACCCAGTACTTC. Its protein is CASSRRGETQYF.